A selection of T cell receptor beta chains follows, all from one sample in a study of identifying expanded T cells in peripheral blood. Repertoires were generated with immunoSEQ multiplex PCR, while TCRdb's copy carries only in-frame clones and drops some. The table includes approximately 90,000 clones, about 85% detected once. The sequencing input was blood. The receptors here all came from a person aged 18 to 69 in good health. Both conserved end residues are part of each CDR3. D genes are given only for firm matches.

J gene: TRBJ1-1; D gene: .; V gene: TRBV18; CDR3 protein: CASSPHTEAFF; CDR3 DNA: TGTGCCAGCTCACCACACACTGAAGCTTTCTTT
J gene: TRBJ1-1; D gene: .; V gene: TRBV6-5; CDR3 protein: CASSYLAEAFF; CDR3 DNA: TGTGCCAGCAGTTACCTGGCTGAAGCTTTCTTT
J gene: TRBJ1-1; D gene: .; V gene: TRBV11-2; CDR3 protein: CASSLESYTEAFF; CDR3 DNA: TGTGCCAGCAGCTTAGAGAGTTACACTGAAGCTTTCTTT
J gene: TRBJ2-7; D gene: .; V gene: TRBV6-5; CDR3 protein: CASSSTVSYEQYF; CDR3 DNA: TGTGCCAGCAGTTCGACGGTATCCTACGAGCAGTACTTC
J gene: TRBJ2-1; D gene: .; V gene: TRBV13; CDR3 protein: CASSLGSYDSYNEQFF; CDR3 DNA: TGTGCCAGCAGCCTGGGTTCTTATGACTCCTACAATGAGCAGTTCTTC
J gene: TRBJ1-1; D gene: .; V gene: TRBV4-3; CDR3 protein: CASSQDPLGKPEAFF; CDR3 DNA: TGCGCCAGCAGCCAAGATCCGTTAGGGAAGCCTGAAGCTTTCTTT
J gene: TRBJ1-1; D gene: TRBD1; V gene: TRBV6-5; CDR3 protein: CASSYWDRGEAFF; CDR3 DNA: TGTGCCAGCAGTTACTGGGACAGGGGTGAAGCTTTCTTT
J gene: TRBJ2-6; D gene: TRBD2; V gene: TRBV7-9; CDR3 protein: CASSLGSSGGLGANVLTF; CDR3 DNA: TGTGCCAGCAGCTTAGGGTCTAGCGGGGGGCTCGGGGCCAACGTCCTGACTTTC
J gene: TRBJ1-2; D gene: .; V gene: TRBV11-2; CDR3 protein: CASSPTSGLFYGYTF; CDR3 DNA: TGTGCCAGCAGCCCAACGTCCGGACTGTTCTATGGCTACACCTTC
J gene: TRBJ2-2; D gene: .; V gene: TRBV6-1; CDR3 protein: CASSVRSGELFF; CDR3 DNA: TGTGCCAGCAGTGTTCGCTCCGGGGAGCTGTTTTTT
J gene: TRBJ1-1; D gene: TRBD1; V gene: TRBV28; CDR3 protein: CASRGQTFTEAFF; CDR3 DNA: TGTGCCAGCAGGGGACAGACTTTCACTGAAGCTTTCTTT
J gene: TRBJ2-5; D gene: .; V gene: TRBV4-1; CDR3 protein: CASSQGWVDQETQYF; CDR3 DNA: TGCGCCAGCAGCCAAGGATGGGTGGACCAAGAGACCCAGTACTTC
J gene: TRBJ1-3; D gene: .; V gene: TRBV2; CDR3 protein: CASIGPGRNTIYF; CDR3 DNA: TGTGCCAGCATAGGCCCGGGCAGAAACACCATATATTTT
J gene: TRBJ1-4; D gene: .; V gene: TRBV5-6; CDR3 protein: CASSGDATNEKLFF; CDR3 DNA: TGTGCCAGCAGCGGGGACGCAACTAATGAAAAACTGTTTTTT
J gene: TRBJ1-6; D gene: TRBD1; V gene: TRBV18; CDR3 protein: CASSPPDRGQGSPLHF; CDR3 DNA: TGTGCCAGCTCACCACCTGACAGGGGGCAGGGGTCACCCCTCCACTTT